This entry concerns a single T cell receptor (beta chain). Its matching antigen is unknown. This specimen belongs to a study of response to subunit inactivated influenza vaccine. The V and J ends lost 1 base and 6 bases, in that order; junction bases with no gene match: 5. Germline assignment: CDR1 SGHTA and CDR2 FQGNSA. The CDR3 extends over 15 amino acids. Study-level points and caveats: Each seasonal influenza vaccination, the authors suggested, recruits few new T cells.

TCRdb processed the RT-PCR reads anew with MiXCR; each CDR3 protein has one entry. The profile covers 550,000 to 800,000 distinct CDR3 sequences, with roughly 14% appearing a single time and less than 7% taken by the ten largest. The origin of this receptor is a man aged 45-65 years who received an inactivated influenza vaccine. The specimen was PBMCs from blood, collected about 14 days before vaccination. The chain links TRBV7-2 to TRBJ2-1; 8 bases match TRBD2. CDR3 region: CASSLGGGMTNEQFF. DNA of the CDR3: TGTGCCAGCAGCTTAGGCGGGGGGATGACCAATGAGCAGTTCTTC.